This is a list of T cell receptor beta chains from one sample in a study of radiotherapy plus CTLA-4 blockade in lung cancer. Assay used: immunoSEQ multiplex PCR; TCRdb lists only in-frame clones, some missing. The sample consists of about 120,000 clones, roughly four fifths of them appearing once. Sequencing was performed on peripheral blood, taken from a patient treated with radiotherapy plus ipilimumab. These receptors were taken from a human donor with non-small cell lung cancer that progressed on radiotherapy plus ipilimumab. Some clones in this sample may be carry-over from other donors' samples. Both conserved end residues are part of each CDR3. D genes are given only for firm matches. Only part of the rows carry a size: once, few, many, or a class if the clone is expanded.

V gene: TRBV7-3; clone size: .; J gene: TRBJ2-1; D gene: .; CDR3 DNA: TGTGCCAGCAGCCTAAATAAAGGGTTCGATTGGCAGTTCTTC; CDR3 protein: CASSLNKGFDWQFF
V gene: TRBV5-1; clone size: .; J gene: TRBJ2-5; D gene: .; CDR3 DNA: TGCGCCAGCAGCTTGGCCTTTGGGGAAGAGACCCAGTACTTC; CDR3 protein: CASSLAFGEETQYF
V gene: TRBV7-6; clone size: .; J gene: TRBJ1-1; D gene: .; CDR3 DNA: TGTGCCAGCAGCTTGCAGGGCGGGGTTGAAGCTTTCTTT; CDR3 protein: CASSLQGGVEAFF
V gene: TRBV5-6; clone size: once; J gene: TRBJ1-1; D gene: .; CDR3 DNA: TGTGCCAGCAGCTTGAACACTGAAGCTTTCTTT; CDR3 protein: CASSLNTEAFF
V gene: TRBV11-2; clone size: .; J gene: TRBJ2-7; D gene: .; CDR3 DNA: TGTGCCAGCAGCTCACGACCCTACGAGCAGTACTTC; CDR3 protein: CASSSRPYEQYF
V gene: TRBV2; clone size: few; J gene: TRBJ2-7; D gene: .; CDR3 DNA: TGTGCCAGCAGTGGGGTCTACGAGCAGTACTTC; CDR3 protein: CASSGVYEQYF
V gene: TRBV5-1; clone size: few; J gene: TRBJ1-5; D gene: .; CDR3 DNA: TGCGCCAGCAGCTTCGACGGCAATCAGCCCCAGCATTTT; CDR3 protein: CASSFDGNQPQHF
V gene: TRBV7-2; clone size: .; J gene: TRBJ2-5; D gene: TRBD1; CDR3 DNA: TGTGCCAGCAGCATCAGGACAGGTCAAGAGACCCAGTACTTC; CDR3 protein: CASSIRTGQETQYF
V gene: TRBV29-1; clone size: .; J gene: TRBJ1-3; D gene: .; CDR3 DNA: TGCAGCGTTGAAGTACAGGATGGAAACACCATATATTTT; CDR3 protein: CSVEVQDGNTIYF
V gene: TRBV9; clone size: .; J gene: TRBJ2-7; D gene: .; CDR3 DNA: TGTGCCAGCAGCGCGTTTCAGAAACAGGGCGCCGAGCAGTACTTC; CDR3 protein: CASSAFQKQGAEQYF
V gene: TRBV6-4; clone size: .; J gene: TRBJ1-6; D gene: .; CDR3 DNA: TGTGCCAGCAGTGCCTACATCTATAATTCACCCCTCCACTTT; CDR3 protein: CASSAYIYNSPLHF
V gene: TRBV19; clone size: few; J gene: TRBJ1-5; D gene: TRBD1; CDR3 DNA: TGTGCCAGTAGTAAGGGGACAGGGAACAATCAGCCCCAGCATTTT; CDR3 protein: CASSKGTGNNQPQHF
V gene: TRBV15; clone size: .; J gene: TRBJ1-5; D gene: .; CDR3 DNA: TGTGCCACCAGCAGAGATCCAGCTACTGAGGCAAATAGCAATCAGCCCCAGCATTTT; CDR3 protein: CATSRDPATEANSNQPQHF
V gene: TRBV28; clone size: .; J gene: TRBJ1-2; D gene: TRBD1; CDR3 DNA: TGTGCCAGCACCCCCCCCTGGACAGGGGGGTATGGCTACACCTTC; CDR3 protein: CASTPPWTGGYGYTF
V gene: TRBV28; clone size: few; J gene: TRBJ1-1; D gene: .; CDR3 DNA: TGTGCCAGCAGTTTAGGAGGGCCGGGCACTGAAGCTTTCTTT; CDR3 protein: CASSLGGPGTEAFF
V gene: TRBV11-2; clone size: .; J gene: TRBJ1-1; D gene: .; CDR3 DNA: TGTGCCAGCAGCTTGATGGGCGGACTGTGGGACACTGAAGCTTTCTTT; CDR3 protein: CASSLMGGLWDTEAFF
V gene: TRBV10-3; clone size: .; J gene: TRBJ2-3; D gene: TRBD2; CDR3 DNA: TGTGCCATCAGGTCTAGCGGGGGGACGCAGTATTTT; CDR3 protein: CAIRSSGGTQYF
V gene: TRBV6-6; clone size: .; J gene: TRBJ2-2; D gene: .; CDR3 DNA: TGTGCCAGCAGTTTCCTCGGGACAACCCATAGGGGGGAGCTGTTTTTT; CDR3 protein: CASSFLGTTHRGELFF
V gene: TRBV7-9; clone size: .; J gene: TRBJ1-2; D gene: .; CDR3 DNA: TGTGCCAGCAGCTACGGGGTTGGGGGTGGCTACACCTTC; CDR3 protein: CASSYGVGGGYTF
V gene: TRBV27; clone size: .; J gene: TRBJ2-3; D gene: .; CDR3 DNA: TGTGCCAGCAGTTTATCGGCCAGCTGGGGATCGGATACGCAGTATTTT; CDR3 protein: CASSLSASWGSDTQYF
V gene: TRBV5-1; clone size: .; J gene: TRBJ2-6; D gene: .; CDR3 DNA: TGCGCCAGCAGGATCTTGGGCGCTGGGGCCAACGTCCTGACTTTC; CDR3 protein: CASRILGAGANVLTF
V gene: TRBV4-1; clone size: .; J gene: TRBJ2-7; D gene: TRBD1; CDR3 DNA: TGCGCCAGCAGCCAACTGACAGGGTGGGACGAGCAGTACTTC; CDR3 protein: CASSQLTGWDEQYF
V gene: TRBV10-3; clone size: .; J gene: TRBJ2-1; D gene: .; CDR3 DNA: TGTGCCATCAGTGAGAGGGTTGTGCAGTTCTTC; CDR3 protein: CAISERVVQFF
V gene: TRBV7-2; clone size: .; J gene: TRBJ2-5; D gene: TRBD2; CDR3 DNA: TGTGCCAGCAGCTACACGCGCGGGGGGGTGAAAGAGACCCAGTACTTC; CDR3 protein: CASSYTRGGVKETQYF
V gene: TRBV4-3; clone size: .; J gene: TRBJ2-4; D gene: .; CDR3 DNA: TGCGCCAGCGGTCGTCTTTACCGGGACGGTACGACCAAAAACATTCAGTACTTC; CDR3 protein: CASGRLYRDGTTKNIQYF
V gene: TRBV7-9; clone size: .; J gene: TRBJ2-5; D gene: TRBD2; CDR3 DNA: TGTGCCAGCAGCGAACGGGGGGGTCAAGAGACCCAGTACTTC; CDR3 protein: CASSERGGQETQYF
V gene: TRBV30; clone size: .; J gene: TRBJ2-1; D gene: .; CDR3 DNA: TGTGCCTGGAGTGTGCACCTCCACTACAATGAGCAGTTCTTC; CDR3 protein: CAWSVHLHYNEQFF
V gene: TRBV19; clone size: .; J gene: TRBJ1-5; D gene: TRBD1; CDR3 DNA: TGTGCCAGTAGTATAGAGGGACAGGGACTTCAGCCCCAGCATTTT; CDR3 protein: CASSIEGQGLQPQHF
V gene: TRBV11-3; clone size: few; J gene: TRBJ1-2; D gene: .; CDR3 DNA: TGTGCCAGCAGCTTCGAAGGGGGAGTTGGCTACACCTTC; CDR3 protein: CASSFEGGVGYTF
V gene: TRBV30; clone size: few; J gene: TRBJ2-7; D gene: TRBD1; CDR3 DNA: TGTGCCTGGAGTGTACGACAGGGGATCTACGAGCAGTACTTC; CDR3 protein: CAWSVRQGIYEQYF
V gene: TRBV7-2; clone size: .; J gene: TRBJ2-3; D gene: .; CDR3 DNA: TGTGCCAGCAGCTTAGACCTAGTCTCCACAGATACGCAGTATTTT; CDR3 protein: CASSLDLVSTDTQYF
V gene: TRBV12-5; clone size: .; J gene: TRBJ1-5; D gene: .; CDR3 DNA: TGTGCTAGTGCCGCAGGGTCAGAGCAGCCCCAGCATTTT; CDR3 protein: CASAAGSEQPQHF
V gene: TRBV4-3; clone size: .; J gene: TRBJ2-2; D gene: .; CDR3 DNA: TGCGCCAGCAGCCAAGAAGCCGGCACCGGGGAGCTGTTTTTT; CDR3 protein: CASSQEAGTGELFF
V gene: TRBV15; clone size: .; J gene: TRBJ1-1; D gene: .; CDR3 DNA: TGTGCCACCAGCAGAGGCAGCAGGGGCATGGCAGCTTTCTTT; CDR3 protein: CATSRGSRGMAAFF
V gene: TRBV5-4; clone size: .; J gene: TRBJ2-3; D gene: TRBD2; CDR3 DNA: TGTGCCAGCAGCCGCCCTGGGCGGGGGGCCCCAGATACGCAGTATTTT; CDR3 protein: CASSRPGRGAPDTQYF
V gene: TRBV10-3; clone size: once; J gene: TRBJ2-1; D gene: .; CDR3 DNA: TGTGCCATCAGTGAATCCCCAGGGAACTCCTACAATGAGCAGTTCTTC; CDR3 protein: CAISESPGNSYNEQFF
V gene: TRBV4-1; clone size: once; J gene: TRBJ2-2; D gene: .; CDR3 DNA: TGCGCCAGCAGCCGAGCTAGTAGGGGGACCGGGGAGCTGTTTTTT; CDR3 protein: CASSRASRGTGELFF
V gene: TRBV5-1; clone size: .; J gene: TRBJ2-1; D gene: TRBD2; CDR3 DNA: TGCGCCAGCAGCGCAGCGGGGGGGCCGTACAATGAGCAGTTCTTC; CDR3 protein: CASSAAGGPYNEQFF
V gene: TRBV5-4; clone size: few; J gene: TRBJ2-5; D gene: .; CDR3 DNA: TGTGCCAGCAGCCAAGGGGGACATGAGACCCAGTACTTC; CDR3 protein: CASSQGGHETQYF
V gene: TRBV2; clone size: .; J gene: TRBJ2-3; D gene: TRBD2; CDR3 DNA: TGTGCCAGCAATCGAGCGGGGGGCACAGATACGCAGTATTTT; CDR3 protein: CASNRAGGTDTQYF
V gene: TRBV7-9; clone size: few; J gene: TRBJ1-1; D gene: .; CDR3 DNA: TGTGCCAGCACCCTGACAGAGAACACTGAAGCTTTCTTT; CDR3 protein: CASTLTENTEAFF
V gene: TRBV2; clone size: .; J gene: TRBJ1-4; D gene: TRBD1; CDR3 DNA: TGTGCCAGCAGTCCGGGACAGGGCCCCCGTCGGTATGAAAAACTGTTTTTT; CDR3 protein: CASSPGQGPRRYEKLFF
V gene: TRBV12-5; clone size: .; J gene: TRBJ2-5; D gene: .; CDR3 DNA: TGTGCTAGTGGTCCGGGAGCAATCGAAGAGACCCAGTACTTC; CDR3 protein: CASGPGAIEETQYF
V gene: TRBV5-1; clone size: .; J gene: TRBJ2-2; D gene: .; CDR3 DNA: TGCGCCAGCAGCTTGGAAGCGAACACCGGGGAGCTGTTTTTT; CDR3 protein: CASSLEANTGELFF
V gene: TRBV13; clone size: .; J gene: TRBJ1-1; D gene: .; CDR3 DNA: TGTGCCAGCAGCCTAACAGCGAACACTGAAGCTTTCTTT; CDR3 protein: CASSLTANTEAFF
V gene: TRBV29-1; clone size: .; J gene: TRBJ2-5; D gene: .; CDR3 DNA: TGCAGCGTTGGGTACAGACAAGAGACCCAGTACTTC; CDR3 protein: CSVGYRQETQYF
V gene: TRBV6-6; clone size: few; J gene: TRBJ2-7; D gene: TRBD1; CDR3 DNA: TGTGCCAGCAGGACAGGGGACGAGCAGTACTTC; CDR3 protein: CASRTGDEQYF
V gene: TRBV2; clone size: .; J gene: TRBJ1-6; D gene: .; CDR3 DNA: TGTGCCAGCAGTGAACGCACTACAGGGACTAATTCACCCCTCCACTTT; CDR3 protein: CASSERTTGTNSPLHF
V gene: TRBV2; clone size: once; J gene: TRBJ1-5; D gene: TRBD1; CDR3 DNA: TGTGCCAGCAGTGGGGACAGGTCGGCCAATCAGCCCCAGCATTTT; CDR3 protein: CASSGDRSANQPQHF
V gene: TRBV6-5; clone size: .; J gene: TRBJ2-7; D gene: .; CDR3 DNA: TGTGCCAGCAGTGAGAGGACCAGCGGGCAGTACTTC; CDR3 protein: CASSERTSGQYF
V gene: TRBV9; clone size: .; J gene: TRBJ2-1; D gene: TRBD1; CDR3 DNA: TGTGCCAGCAGCGTAGGAAGGACAGGGGACAATGAGCAGTTCTTC; CDR3 protein: CASSVGRTGDNEQFF
V gene: TRBV7-2; clone size: .; J gene: TRBJ2-5; D gene: .; CDR3 DNA: TGTGCCAGCAGCCCACATCAGGGTGGCACGGGAGAGACCCAGTACTTC; CDR3 protein: CASSPHQGGTGETQYF
V gene: TRBV5-1; clone size: few; J gene: TRBJ2-5; D gene: TRBD1; CDR3 DNA: TGCGCCAGCAGCTTAGCAGGGGGCTCCCAAGAGACCCAGTACTTC; CDR3 protein: CASSLAGGSQETQYF